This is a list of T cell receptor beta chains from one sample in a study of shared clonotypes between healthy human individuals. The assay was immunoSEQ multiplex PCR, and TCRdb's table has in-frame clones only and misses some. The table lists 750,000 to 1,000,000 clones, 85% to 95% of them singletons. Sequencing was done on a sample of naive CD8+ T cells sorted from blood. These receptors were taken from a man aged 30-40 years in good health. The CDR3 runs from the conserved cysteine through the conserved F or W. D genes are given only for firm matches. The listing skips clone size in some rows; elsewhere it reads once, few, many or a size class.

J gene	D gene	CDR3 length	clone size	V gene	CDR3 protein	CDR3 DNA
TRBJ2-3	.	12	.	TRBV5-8	CASSLSGTTQYF	TGTGCCAGCAGCTTGTCTGGGACTACGCAGTATTTT
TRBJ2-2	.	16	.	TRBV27	CASSSNRGATTGELFF	TGTGCCAGCAGTTCAAATAGGGGGGCGACCACCGGGGAGCTGTTTTTT
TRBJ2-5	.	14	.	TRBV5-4	CASREDWAGETQYF	TGTGCCAGCAGAGAAGACTGGGCGGGAGAGACCCAGTACTTC
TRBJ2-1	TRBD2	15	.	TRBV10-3	CATWRAGGPDNEQFF	TGTGCCACCTGGAGAGCGGGAGGGCCTGACAATGAGCAGTTCTTC
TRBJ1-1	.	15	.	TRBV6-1	CASKETLGGLTEAFF	TGTGCCAGCAAAGAAACCCTCGGGGGGCTTACTGAAGCTTTCTTT
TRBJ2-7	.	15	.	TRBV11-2	CASSSPGRLPYEQYF	TGTGCCAGCAGCTCCCCGGGACGATTGCCCTACGAGCAGTACTTC
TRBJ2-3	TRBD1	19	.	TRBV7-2	CASSLVTQRGPPSTDTQYF	TGTGCCAGCAGCTTAGTTACTCAAAGGGGGCCACCGAGCACAGATACGCAGTATTTT
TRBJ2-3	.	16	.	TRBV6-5	CASSYSGVVGTDTQYF	TGTGCCAGCAGTTACTCGGGGGTCGTGGGCACAGATACGCAGTATTTT
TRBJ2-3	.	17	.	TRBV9	CASRHDGGPIDTDTQYF	TGTGCCAGCAGACACGATGGAGGGCCAATTGATACAGATACGCAGTATTTT
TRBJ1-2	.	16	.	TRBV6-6	CASSYSRETPRHGYTF	TGTGCCAGCAGTTACTCGAGGGAAACCCCGAGACATGGCTACACCTTC
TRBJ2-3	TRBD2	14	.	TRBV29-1	CSARTSDRTDTQYF	TGCAGCGCCCGGACTAGCGACCGCACAGATACGCAGTATTTT
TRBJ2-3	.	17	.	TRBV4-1	CASSPPSGAIGTDTQYF	TGCGCCAGCAGCCCCCCTTCGGGGGCGATTGGGACAGATACGCAGTATTTT
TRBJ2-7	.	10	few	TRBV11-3	CASRVEKQYF	TGTGCCAGTCGAGTCGAGAAGCAGTACTTC
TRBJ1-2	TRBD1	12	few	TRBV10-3	CAALGTAYGYTF	TGTGCCGCCTTAGGGACAGCTTATGGCTACACCTTC
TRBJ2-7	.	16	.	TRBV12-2	CASRLPLRTSSYEQYF	TGTGCAAGTCGCTTACCCCTAAGGACGAGCTCCTACGAGCAGTACTTC
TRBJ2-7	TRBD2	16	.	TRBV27	CASSPVWGGSDYEQYF	TGTGCCAGCAGCCCAGTTTGGGGGGGGTCGGATTACGAGCAGTACTTC
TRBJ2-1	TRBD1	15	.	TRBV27	CASTPGQGVANEQFF	TGTGCCAGCACACCGGGACAGGGGGTAGCTAATGAGCAGTTCTTC
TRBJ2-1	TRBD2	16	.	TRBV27	CASSPLLAGVGNEQFF	TGTGCCAGCAGTCCACTCCTAGCGGGAGTTGGCAATGAGCAGTTCTTC
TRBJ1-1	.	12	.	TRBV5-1	CASSPGGTEAFF	TGCGCCAGCAGCCCGGGTGGAACTGAAGCTTTCTTT
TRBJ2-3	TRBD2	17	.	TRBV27	CASSLIIGLGMSDTQYF	TGTGCCAGCAGTTTAATCATCGGACTAGGGATGTCAGATACGCAGTATTTT
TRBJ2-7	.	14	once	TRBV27	CASSLGAGLNEQYF	TGTGCCAGCAGTTTAGGGGCAGGGCTCAACGAGCAGTACTTC
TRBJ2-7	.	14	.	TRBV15	CATSRGTEPPEQYF	TGTGCCACCAGCCGAGGGACGGAACCCCCCGAGCAGTACTTC
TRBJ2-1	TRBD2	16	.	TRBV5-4	CASSLVSSGTYNEQFF	TGTGCCAGCAGCTTGGTCTCTAGCGGAACATACAATGAGCAGTTCTTC
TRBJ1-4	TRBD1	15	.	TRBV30	CAWRTGIATNEKLFF	TGTGCCTGGAGGACAGGGATCGCAACTAATGAAAAACTGTTTTTT
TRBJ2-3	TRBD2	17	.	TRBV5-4	CASSSPGLAGITDTQYF	TGTGCCAGCAGCTCACCGGGACTAGCGGGGATCACAGATACGCAGTATTTT
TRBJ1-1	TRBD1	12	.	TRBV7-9	CASSSTGPEAFF	TGTGCCAGCAGCTCGACAGGGCCTGAAGCTTTCTTT
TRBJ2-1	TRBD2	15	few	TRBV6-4	CASSDSTSGYNEQFF	TGTGCCAGCAGTGACTCGACTAGCGGGTACAATGAGCAGTTCTTC
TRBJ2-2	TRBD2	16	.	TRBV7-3	CASSPGTSGAGGELFF	TGTGCCAGCAGCCCCGGGACTAGCGGAGCAGGTGGGGAGCTGTTTTTT
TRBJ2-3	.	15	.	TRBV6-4	CASSDSPSPEDTQYF	TGTGCCAGCAGTGACTCGCCTAGCCCCGAGGATACGCAGTATTTT
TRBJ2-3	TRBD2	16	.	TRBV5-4	CASSPGLAGGIDTQYF	TGTGCCAGCAGCCCGGGACTAGCGGGAGGGATTGATACGCAGTATTTT
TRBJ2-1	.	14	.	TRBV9	CASSVVGARDEQFF	TGTGCCAGCAGCGTAGTCGGGGCGCGGGATGAGCAGTTCTTC
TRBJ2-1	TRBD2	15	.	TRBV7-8	CASSTGGILRNEQFF	TGTGCCAGCAGCACGGGAGGTATCTTAAGAAATGAGCAGTTCTTC
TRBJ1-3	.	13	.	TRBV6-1	CASLVLTGNTIYF	TGTGCCAGCCTGGTTCTTACGGGAAACACCATATATTTT
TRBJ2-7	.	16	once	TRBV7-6	CASSLGAQGQFYEQYF	TGTGCCAGCAGCTTAGGGGCCCAGGGACAATTCTACGAGCAGTACTTC
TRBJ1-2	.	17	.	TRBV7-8	CASSLAGPPRGNYGYTF	TGTGCCAGCAGCTTAGCAGGACCCCCCCGCGGGAACTATGGCTACACCTTC
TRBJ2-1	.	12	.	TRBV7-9	CASSLALVEQFF	TGTGCCAGCAGCTTAGCACTAGTGGAGCAGTTCTTC
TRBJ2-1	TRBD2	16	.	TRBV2	CASSDPGTSGYNEQFF	TGTGCCAGCAGTGATCCCGGGACTAGCGGGTACAATGAGCAGTTCTTC
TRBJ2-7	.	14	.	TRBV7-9	CASSLLGQGYEQYF	TGTGCCAGCAGCTTACTGGGCCAGGGGTACGAGCAGTACTTC
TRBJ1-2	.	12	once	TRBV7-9	CASSHNAYGYTF	TGTGCCAGCAGTCATAACGCCTATGGCTACACCTTC
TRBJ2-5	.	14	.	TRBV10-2	CASSESTLWETQYF	TGCGCCAGCAGTGAGTCTACCTTATGGGAGACCCAGTACTTC
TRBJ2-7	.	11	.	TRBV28	CASSWGDEQYF	TGTGCCAGCAGTTGGGGGGACGAGCAGTACTTC
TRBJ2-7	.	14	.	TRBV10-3	CAISVRGDTYEQYF	TGTGCCATCAGCGTAAGAGGCGATACTTACGAGCAGTACTTC
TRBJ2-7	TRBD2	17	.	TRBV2	CASSWREGPVTSYEQYF	TGTGCCAGCAGTTGGAGGGAGGGGCCGGTGACTTCCTACGAGCAGTACTTC
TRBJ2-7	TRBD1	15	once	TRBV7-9	CASSTTRDRAYEQYF	TGTGCCAGCAGCACTACCCGGGACAGGGCCTACGAGCAGTACTTC
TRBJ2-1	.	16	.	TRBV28	CASNPRGGSSYNEQFF	TGTGCCAGCAACCCACGTGGGGGGAGTTCCTACAATGAGCAGTTCTTC
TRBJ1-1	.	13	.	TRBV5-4	CASSFRGNTEAFF	TGTGCCAGCAGCTTTAGGGGGAACACTGAAGCTTTCTTT
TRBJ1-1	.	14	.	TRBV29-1	CSVEYDGQNTEAFF	TGCAGCGTTGAGTATGACGGGCAGAACACTGAAGCTTTCTTT
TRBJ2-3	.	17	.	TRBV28	CASSFAPRGPGGDTQYF	TGTGCCAGCAGTTTTGCGCCCCGCGGGCCCGGCGGAGATACGCAGTATTTT
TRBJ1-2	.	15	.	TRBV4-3	CASSQEVGFNYGYTF	TGCGCCAGCAGCCAAGAAGTTGGCTTTAACTATGGCTACACCTTC
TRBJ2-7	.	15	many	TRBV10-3	CAISDPGTGSYEQYF	TGTGCCATCAGTGACCCCGGGACTGGCTCCTACGAGCAGTACTTC